This T cell receptor (beta chain) was retrieved from a study of T cell responses to AZD1222 COVID-19 vaccine listed by TCRdb under 2021. Background for the entire study: TCR sequencing covered 230 to 250 trial participants: 207 given two doses of AZD1222 and approximately 25 given two doses of MenACWY control vaccine. Trial participants were enrolled into age subgroups of 18-55, 56-69 and 70-plus years, which contained around 150, 28 and 57 TCR-sequenced participants, respectively.

Study-level results and caveats: Reportedly, close to half of the unique spike-specific TCRs recognized epitopes lying outside the regions that are mutated in the B.1.351 and B.1.1.7 variants. In the small 56-69-year group, the increase in depth fell short of significance, most likely because of low power. CD4 TCRs associated with the vaccine covered the entire spike protein, and the dominant responses were in regions 160-218 and 743-854. Because no samples from the day 14 peak response were available, repertoires could be characterized only after the peak T cell response. Conclusions about previously exposed vaccinees are limited because only six or seven AZD1222 recipients were SARS-CoV-2 seropositive at baseline. After two AZD1222 doses, both the breadth and the depth of spike-specific TCRs were significantly higher than at day 0 and than in MenACWY recipients. Participants were mostly white British, with more females than males. The authors suggested clonal diversity may have been underestimated.

V is shortened by 7 bases, J by 4 bases, and the region joining them spans 7 bases. Including the terminal cysteine and phenylalanine, the CDR3 comprises 11 residues. Left in the record is the CDR3 DNA by itself, 33 bases read in frame from the first base. CDR1 and CDR2 (MDHEN, SYDVKM) derive from the germline V gene. The sample's time point label is to be understood as: baseline before first vaccination. This specimen's treatment or condition label, interpreted: meningococcal conjugate vaccine given as trial control. Samples from vaccinated people were obtained from the UK trials COV001 and COV002, which included a single-blind randomized controlled phase 2/3 trial of AZD1222 (ChAdOx1 nCoV-19) in healthy adults. For TCRbeta chain sequencing, PBMC samples from trial participants were taken at day 0 and at day 28 after the second dose. The CDR3 regions of human TCRbeta chains were analyzed by immunosequencing. The authors' pipeline ran thus. Repertoire TCRs were matched against a reference library of SARS-CoV-2-specific TCRs generated with the MIRA antigen-specificity platform. Breadth meant the fraction of unique TCRs that were SARS-CoV-2-associated, whereas depth meant the fraction of total T cells that were SARS-CoV-2-associated. Using the MIRA data, every spike-specific TCR was mapped to the spike region that the TCR reacted to and assigned to either a CD4 or a CD8 class. Log10-transformed breadth and depth values were compared by one-way ANOVA with Sidak's multiple comparisons tests. TCRdb's version of the immuneACCESS table is confined to in-frame rearrangements and falls short of the full clone set. An unresolved V gene accounts for under half of the shortfall where checked; the remainder is of unknown origin. V, J and clone size derive from that table, while D and trimming were established from the DNA sequence. The sample has over 70,000 clones on record, 85% to 90% of them singletons. The biggest ten clones account for 10% of the sample.

A note on this clone: Its binding antigen is unknown. Base qualities are missing; no much larger clone stands one base away.

The clonotype was recovered from an adult in good health. Source: peripheral blood, taken on day 0 of MenACWY control vaccination. The chain is made from TRBV28 and TRBJ1-2; TRBD1 is perhaps the D gene, given 5 matching bases. The CDR3 amino acid sequence is: CASKQAYGYTF. The nucleotides read TGTGCCAGCAAACAGGCCTATGGCTACACCTTC.